Sequencing of this T cell receptor beta chain was carried out in a study of response to subunit inactivated influenza vaccine. Comments on this clonotype: What it binds is not known.

Findings and caveats of the study: It was suggested by the authors that few new T cells are recruited by each seasonal influenza vaccination.

V shed 3 bases and J 4 bases; nucleotides not matched to a gene: 5. The CDR3 is made up of 14 amino acids. Per the germline V gene, CDR1 is SQVTM and CDR2 is ANQGSEA. Each CDR3 protein gets one entry after TCRdb re-called the RT-PCR reads with MiXCR. The sample lists fewer than 650,000 distinct CDR3 sequences, roughly 13% seen once, with about an eighth in the top ten. V and J are TRBV29-1 and TRBJ2-3; 9 nucleotides line up with TRBD2. The TCR was taken from a man aged 45-65 years who received an inactivated influenza vaccine. The input for sequencing was PBMCs from blood, taken 40 to 50 days after vaccination. The CDR3 loop is CSVEVAGVADTQYF. CDR3 nucleotide sequence: TGCAGCGTTGAGGTAGCGGGAGTGGCAGATACGCAGTATTTT.